This T cell receptor beta chain emerged from a study of monozygotic twins with inflammatory bowel disease. Points from the study as a whole: Backing was not found for a single strong signal or clonotype associated with IBD.

As to this clonotype: The antigen remains unidentified.

TCRdb re-called the 5' RACE reads and gives one entry per CDR3 protein, without DNA. This sample's table has 200,000 to 250,000 distinct CDR3 sequences. CDR3 length: 15 amino acids. Germline V gene sequence: CDR1 SGHRS, CDR2 YFSETQ. The chain couples TRBV5-1 to TRBJ2-1; TCRdb lists TRBD2, though no DNA is available to test this call. The receptor comes from a human donor with ulcerative colitis or Crohn's disease, or a healthy co-twin of an affected twin (not recorded which). The sample was blood. The CDR3 protein is CASNAGTSSSNEQFF.